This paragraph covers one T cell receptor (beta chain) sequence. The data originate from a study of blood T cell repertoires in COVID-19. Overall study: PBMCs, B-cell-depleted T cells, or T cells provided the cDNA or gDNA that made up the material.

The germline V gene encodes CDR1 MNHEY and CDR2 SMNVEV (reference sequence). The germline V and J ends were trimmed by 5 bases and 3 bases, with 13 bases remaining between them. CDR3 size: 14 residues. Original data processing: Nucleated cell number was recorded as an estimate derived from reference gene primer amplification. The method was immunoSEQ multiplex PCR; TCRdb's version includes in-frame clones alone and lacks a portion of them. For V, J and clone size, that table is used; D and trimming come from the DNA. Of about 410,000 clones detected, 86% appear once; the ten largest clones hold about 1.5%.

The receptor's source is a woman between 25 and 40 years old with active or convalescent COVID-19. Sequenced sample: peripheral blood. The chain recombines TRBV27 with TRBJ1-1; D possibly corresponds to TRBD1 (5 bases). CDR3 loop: CASSGMGEDTEAFF. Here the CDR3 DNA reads TGTGCCAGCAGTGGCATGGGGGAGGACACTGAAGCTTTCTTT.